The 7 T cell receptor beta chains below all came from one sample that was sequenced in a study of blood T cells in healthy people across ages. For the second PCR, which ran for roughly 7 to 11 cycles, a sample-barcoded 5' primer and a J-beta primer mix were used. TCRdb re-derived calls from the 5' RACE reads in MiXCR, one entry per CDR3 protein. The sample yields around 650,000 distinct CDR3 sequences, roughly 30% seen once. The sequenced sample was blood. Receptor source: a woman older than 75 in good health.

Many counts were recorded for this clonotype. V usage is TRBV12-3 or TRBV12-4 and J usage is TRBJ2-7; 8 positions agree with TRBD1. V gave up 3 bases and J gave up 3 bases; unmatched junction bases: 7. CDR3 length: 15 amino acids. CDR3 coding DNA: TGTGCCAGCAGTTTTTCCCCGACAGGGGTCTACGAGCAGTACTTC. This translates into CASSFSPTGVYEQYF.

This clonotype occurred a few times. Just one base apart from a much larger clone, this may be a read error. The chain recombines TRBV7-2 with TRBJ2-1, with 7 bases that match TRBD2. This CDR3 is built from 15 residues. CDR1 and CDR2 (germline): SGHTA, FQGNSA. J was trimmed by 6 bases and V by 3 bases; bases with no gene match: 8. CDR3 loop: CASSFGLVGGNEQFF. In DNA form, the CDR3 reads TGTGCCAGCAGCTTCGGACTAGTGGGGGGCAATGAGCAGTTCTTC.

Only one count was recorded for this clonotype. The V gene is TRBV7-2, the J gene TRBJ2-5, with D possibly being TRBD2 (6 bases). Germline lookup yields CDR1 SGHTA and CDR2 FQGNSA. The CDR3 spans 15 residues. With 2 bases removed from V and 2 bases from J, the gap between germline ends came to 12 bases. The DNA of the CDR3 is TGTGCCAGCAGCTTAAGGCGGGGTCGGCAAGAGACCCAGTACTTC. It specifies CASSLRRGRQETQYF.

As regards this clonotype: A much larger clone is a single base away; this may be a read error. The chain couples TRBV7-2 to TRBJ2-1, with 8 bases matching TRBD2. Germline CDR1 reads SGHTA; CDR2 reads FQGNSA. The CDR3 is made up of 15 amino acids. V was clipped by 5 bases and J by 13 bases; unmatched bases: 16. CDR3 in DNA: TGTGCCAGCAGCCCCCGGGAGGGGAAGGTGGAGACCCAGTTCTTC. It codes for CASSPREGKVETQFF.

The rearrangement joins TRBV12-5 to TRBJ2-1; D is unclear. In germline, CDR1 is LGHNT, CDR2 FRNRAP. The V gene lost 1 base and the J gene lost 2 bases, with 6 bases spanning the gap. The CDR3 loop spans 14 amino acids. CDR3 nucleotides: TGTGCTAGTGGTTTGGGGAGCCCCTACAATGAGCAGTTCTTC. Its protein product is CASGLGSPYNEQFF.

The V call is TRBV20-1, the J call TRBJ1-2, with D unclear. Germline values: CDR1 DFQATT, CDR2 SNEGSKA (reference sequence). V was trimmed by 5 bases and J by 4 bases, leaving 8 bases between them. This CDR3 is built from 11 residues. The CDR3 DNA reads TGCAGTGCTTGGCGTGCCTATGGCTACACCTTC. Protein sequence: CSAWRAYGYTF.

The V gene is TRBV12-3 or TRBV12-4, the J gene TRBJ2-1; 8 bases fit TRBD2. The J call is doubtful: the DNA matches TRBJ2-7 better. CDR3 length: 17 residues. The CDR3 is CASTFLQRGSRTNEQYF. For the CDR3, the DNA is TGTGCCAGTACTTTCTTGCAGCGGGGGTCGCGAACCAATGAGCAGTACTTC.